Listed here are 23 T cell receptor beta chains from one sample, sequenced in a study of cytomegalovirus exposure and HLA in healthy donors. PCR involved 60 Vbeta and 13 Jbeta primers. TCRdb's copy holds only in-frame clones and misses some; the assay was immunoSEQ multiplex PCR. The data show 100,000 to 150,000 clones, roughly 70% seen once. Specimen: PBMCs. These receptors all stem from a man in his thirties or forties in good health and CMV-seronegative.

The chain carries TRBV19 and TRBJ1-1, with 9 nucleotides matching TRBD1. The ends lost 7 bases at V and 5 bases at J; junction bases unmatched: 11. Germline assignment: CDR1 LNHDA and CDR2 SQIVND (reference sequence). This CDR3 has 15 residues. The CDR3 DNA follows: TGTGCCAGTACAAACAGGGGGCAGGTTGGTACTGAAGCTTTCTTT. Protein product: CASTNRGQVGTEAFF.

The rearrangement links TRBV5-4 to TRBJ2-1; 8 bases map to TRBD2. Germline lookup yields CDR1 SGHNT and CDR2 YYREEE (reference sequence). V shed 4 bases and J 5 bases; nucleotides not matched to a gene: 8. The CDR3 spans 15 residues. Here the CDR3 DNA reads TGTGCCAGCAGCGAGCGGGGGAAGTACCACAATGAGCAGTTCTTC. Translation gives CASSERGKYHNEQFF.

The chain recombines TRBV30 with TRBJ2-3; 8 positions match TRBD2. The germline V gene has CDR1 GTSNPN and CDR2 SVGIG (reference sequence). The CDR3 is made up of 15 amino acids. V was clipped by 0 bases and J by 1 base; unmatched bases: 3. In nucleotides, the CDR3 is TGTGCCTGGAGTGTCGGGCGGGGGGGCACAGATACGCAGTATTTT. Protein sequence: CAWSVGRGGTDTQYF.

V gene TRBV6-1 combines with J gene TRBJ1-2; no reliable D call. Per germline, CDR1 MNHNS and CDR2 SASEGT. Trimming pared 5 bases from V and 5 bases from J, leaving 9 bases between. CDR3 length: 12 residues. The CDR3: CASSTGLYGYTF. CDR3 coding DNA: TGTGCCAGCAGTACCGGTCTTTATGGCTACACCTTC.

J is TRBJ2-2 and V is TRBV5-1; 9 nucleotides align to TRBD1. The V gene end was trimmed by 3 bases and the J gene end by 4 bases; junction bases not matched to a gene: 19. The CDR3 consists of 20 residues. Germline-derived CDR1 and CDR2 are SGHRS and YFSETQ. CDR3 DNA sequence: TGCGCCAGCAGCTCCCCGAGAGGTACAGGGGGCATGGATAGCACCGGGGAGCTGTTTTTT. This gives the protein CASSSPRGTGGMDSTGELFF.

This rearrangement joins TRBV11-3 to TRBJ2-3, with TRBD2 matching 16 bases. Per the germline V gene, CDR1 is SGHNT and CDR2 is YENEEA. V was clipped by 3 bases and J by 4 bases; unmatched bases: 1. This CDR3 region has 16 residues. The CDR3 region is CASSLGLAGGPDTQYF. The CDR3 nucleotides are TGTGCCAGCAGCTTGGGACTAGCGGGGGGGCCAGATACGCAGTATTTT.

V and J are TRBV6-4 and TRBJ2-3, with D possibly TRBD2 on 5 matching bases. V was trimmed by 0 bases and J by 1 base, leaving 14 bases between them. CDR1 and CDR2 (germline): MRHNA, SNTAGT. There are 17 residues in the CDR3. The CDR3: CASSDSFEPGGTDTQYF. Here the CDR3 DNA reads TGTGCCAGCAGTGACTCGTTCGAACCCGGGGGCACAGATACGCAGTATTTT.

This clone was picked up a small number of times. A read error is likely here: a far larger clone is one base away. The rearrangement joins TRBV5-6 to TRBJ1-1, with TRBD1 matching over 8 bases. CDR3 length: 14 residues. V dropped 2 bases and J dropped 1; count of bases not matched to a gene: 1. Per the germline V gene, CDR1 is SGHDT and CDR2 is YYEEEE. The CDR3: CASSFQGANTEAFF. The CDR3, as DNA: TGTGCCAGCAGCTTCCAGGGGGCGAACACTGAAGCTTTCTTT.

The gene calls are TRBV4-1 and TRBJ2-1; the D is unclear. Trimming shortened V by 0 bases and J by 7 bases, and 16 bases separated the two germline ends. The CDR3 runs 16 residues. CDR1 is MGHRA and CDR2 is YSYEKL in the germline V gene. The CDR3 protein is CASSQDPRPNGNEQFF. The DNA of the CDR3 is TGCGCCAGCAGCCAAGATCCAAGACCAAACGGGAATGAGCAGTTCTTC.

The V call is TRBV7-2, the J call TRBJ2-7; D gene ambiguous. Deletions cut 4 bases from V and 2 bases from J, with 9 bases between. This CDR3 has 13 amino acids. From germline, CDR1 is SGHTA and CDR2 FQGNSA. The CDR3 DNA reads TGTGCCAGCAGCTACTCAGGCACCTACGAGCAGTACTTC. This gives the protein CASSYSGTYEQYF.

The table lists this clone with a few counts. The CDR3 is CASSGPGGAYGYTF. CDR3 DNA: TGTGCCAGCAGTGGTCCAGGGGGCGCTTATGGCTACACCTTC. The V call is TRBV6-1, the J call TRBJ1-2; 8 nucleotides line up with TRBD1. The CDR3 is made up of 14 amino acids. In germline, CDR1 is MNHNS, CDR2 SASEGT. Germline trimming cut 4 bases from V and 5 bases from J; bases unmatched to any gene: 6.

This chain connects TRBV9 to TRBJ1-2; D is perhaps TRBD1 (6 bases). This CDR3 has 13 residues. From germline, CDR1 is SGDLS and CDR2 YYNGEE. V gave up 3 bases and J gave up 6 bases, with 12 bases separating them. In DNA form, the CDR3 reads TGTGCCAGCAGCGCAATCAGGGGTGATGGCTACACCTTC. Protein sequence: CASSAIRGDGYTF.

This clone has just a few counts. V is TRBV6-1 and J is TRBJ1-2, with a possible D match to TRBD1 (6 bases). The CDR3 has 14 amino acids. The ends were cut back, 5 bases at V and 4 bases at J, with 14 bases in the middle. Looked up from germline, CDR1 is MNHNS and CDR2 is SASEGT. CDR3 residues: CASSSQGPGYGYTF. CDR3 in DNA: TGTGCCAGCAGTTCACAGGGACCTGGCTATGGCTACACCTTC.

This clone appeared once. This chain uses TRBV15 with TRBJ2-7, with TRBD2 matching 7 bases. This CDR3 spans 15 amino acids. Trimming removed 0 bases from V and 3 bases from J; junction bases left unmatched: 5. The germline gives CDR1 LNHNV, CDR2 YYDKDF (reference sequence). The CDR3 DNA sequence: TGTGCCACCAGCAGAGAGGCTAGCGGTCTCTACGAGCAGTACTTC. Its translation is CATSREASGLYEQYF.

This clone was found a few times. This chain uses TRBV27 with TRBJ2-7, with a possible D match to TRBD1 (5 bases). Germline CDR1 is MNHEY and CDR2 is SMNVEV (reference sequence). This CDR3 is built from 12 residues. Trimming took 1 base from V and 5 from J, leaving 6 bases between them. Written as DNA, the CDR3 is TGTGCCAGCAGTTTATTAGGGGACGAGCAGTACTTC. Protein: CASSLLGDEQYF.

This rearrangement joins TRBV29-1 to TRBJ1-2; 9 bases agree with TRBD1. CDR1 is SQVTM, CDR2 ANQGSEA, per germline. The CDR3 runs to 15 residues. J lost 2 bases, V lost 4 bases, and 8 bases had no gene match. The CDR3 reads CSVAGQGTVNYGYTF. CDR3 DNA: TGCAGCGTTGCGGGACAGGGTACGGTGAACTATGGCTACACCTTC.

This chain uses TRBV7-8 with TRBJ2-3; 9 positions agree with TRBD1. From germline, CDR1 is SGHVS and CDR2 FQNEAQ. J gave up 4 bases and V 5 bases, and 7 bases lay outside the gene matches. The CDR3 is 15 residues long. The CDR3 nucleotides read TGTGCCAGCAGCCCTTCCGGGACAGGGTCAGATACGCAGTATTTT. Translated: CASSPSGTGSDTQYF.

The chain is built from TRBV5-6 and TRBJ2-7; tentative D call: TRBD1 (6 bases). V was shortened by 3 bases and J by 1 base, with 8 bases between the two germline ends. The CDR3 length is 13 residues. Germline CDR1 reads SGHDT; CDR2 reads YYEEEE. CDR3 residues: CASSWGPSYEQYF. Here the CDR3 DNA reads TGTGCCAGCAGCTGGGGGCCGTCCTACGAGCAGTACTTC.

Comments on this clone: An end of the junction does not agree with germline; a read error may underlie this. The chain is built from TRBV7-7 and TRBJ2-2; TRBD1 might be the D (6 bases). Germline V gene sequence: CDR1 SSHAT, CDR2 FNYEAQ (reference sequence). CDR3 size: 16 residues. This CDR3 is CASSSSTGIRSGELFF. CDR3 coding DNA: TGTGCTAGCAGCTCATCGACAGGTATCCGTTCAGGGGAGCTGTTTTTT.

In its sample, this clone was seen once. The CDR3 nucleotides read TGTGCCATCAGTGCAGGACAGCCAGTTAGCTATGGCTACACCTTC. Translation: CAISAGQPVSYGYTF. J is TRBJ1-2 and V is TRBV10-3; a possible D gene is TRBD1 (6 bases). The V end lost 4 bases, the J end lost 4 bases, and 16 bases lay between the germline ends. The CDR3 loop spans 15 amino acids. The germline V gene has CDR1 ENHRY and CDR2 SYGVKD.

The chain recombines TRBV6-1 with TRBJ1-1; weak D call: TRBD1 (6 bases). The CDR3 runs to 13 residues. Germline V gene lookup returns CDR1 MNHNS and CDR2 SASEGT. V lost 0 bases, J lost 4 bases, and 6 bases lay in between. The CDR3 sequence is CASSEAGGTEAFF. CDR3 DNA: TGTGCCAGCAGTGAAGCAGGGGGCACTGAAGCTTTCTTT.

This clone was seen a few times. J is TRBJ1-2 and V is TRBV5-4, with 7 bases fitting TRBD1. Germline V CDR1 and CDR2: SGHNT, YYREEE (reference sequence). Germline trimming cut 2 bases from V and 3 bases from J; bases unmatched to any gene: 4. The CDR3 is made up of 14 amino acids. As DNA, the CDR3 is TGTGCCAGCAGCTTTGACAGGGCGCACTATGGCTACACCTTC. Translated, it gives CASSFDRAHYGYTF.

The V call is TRBV30, the J call TRBJ2-5; D is unclear. V was trimmed by 0 bases and J by 5 bases, leaving 19 bases between them. The CDR3 totals 16 residues. Germline V gives CDR1 GTSNPN, CDR2 SVGIG (reference sequence). The CDR3 reads CAWSVGSARGAETQYF. The CDR3 DNA reads as TGTGCCTGGAGTGTAGGATCGGCTAGAGGAGCGGAGACCCAGTACTTC. The entire variable domain, with the rest obtained from reference TRBV30 and TRBJ2-5, is as follows: SQTIHQWPATLVQPVGSPLSLECTVEGTSNPNLYWYRQAAGRGLQLLFYSVGIGQISSEVPQNLSASRPQDRQFILSSKKLLLSDSGFYLCAWSVGSARGAETQYFGPGTRLLVL.